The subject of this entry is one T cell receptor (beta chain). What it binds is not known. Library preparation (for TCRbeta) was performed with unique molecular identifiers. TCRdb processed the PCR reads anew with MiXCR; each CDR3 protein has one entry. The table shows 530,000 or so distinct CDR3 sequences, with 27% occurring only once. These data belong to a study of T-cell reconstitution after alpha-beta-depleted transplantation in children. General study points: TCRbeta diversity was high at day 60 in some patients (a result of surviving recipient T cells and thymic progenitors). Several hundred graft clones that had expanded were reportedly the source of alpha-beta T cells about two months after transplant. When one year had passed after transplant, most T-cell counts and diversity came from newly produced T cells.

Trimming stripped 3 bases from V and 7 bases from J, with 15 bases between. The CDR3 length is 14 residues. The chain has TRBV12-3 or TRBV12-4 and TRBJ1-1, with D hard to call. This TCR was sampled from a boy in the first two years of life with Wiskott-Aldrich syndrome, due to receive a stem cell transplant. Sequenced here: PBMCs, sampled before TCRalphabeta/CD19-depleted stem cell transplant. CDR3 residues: CASSFTEGRSEAFF. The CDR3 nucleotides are TGTGCCAGCAGTTTTACGGAGGGAAGGAGTGAAGCTTTCTTT.